What follows are 27 T cell receptor beta chains derived from one specimen sequenced in a study of blood T cells in healthy people across ages. A second PCR, run for roughly 7 to 11 cycles, used a sample-barcoded 5' primer plus a J-beta primer mix. TCRdb used MiXCR to reprocess the 5' RACE reads, holding one entry per CDR3 protein. The table records hundreds of thousands of distinct CDR3 sequences, about 37% of them present only once. Sample: blood. These receptors all come from a man younger than 35 in good health.

CDR3 protein: CASSNPGGAINEQFF. CDR3 sequence (DNA): TGTGCCAGCAGCAACCCCGGGGGGGCCATCAATGAGCAGTTCTTC. The rearrangement uses TRBV6-5 and TRBJ2-1; 8 bases line up with TRBD2. Germline V gene data show CDR1 as MNHEY and CDR2 as SVGAGI. This CDR3 region has 15 residues. After removal of 6 bases from V and 6 bases from J, the junction contained 10 bases not matched to a gene.

This rearrangement joins TRBV12-3 or TRBV12-4 to TRBJ2-1; 16 nucleotides agree with TRBD2. The CDR3 consists of 18 residues. V dropped 4 bases and J dropped 10; count of bases not matched to a gene: 13. CDR3 coding DNA: TGTGCCAGCAGTTGGGGACTAGCGGGGGGGATTAACTCCTACGAGCAGTTCTTC. Translated: CASSWGLAGGINSYEQFF.

Only a few counts were recorded for this clonotype. The chain employs TRBV5-1 and TRBJ1-6; D not certain. The ends were cut back, 0 bases at V and 3 bases at J, with 7 bases in the middle. Germline V gene lookup returns CDR1 SGHRS and CDR2 YFSETQ. CDR3 size: 15 residues. CDR3 region: CASSLDTVYNSPLHF. The CDR3 DNA is TGCGCCAGCAGCTTGGACACAGTCTATAATTCACCCCTCCACTTT.

The chain recombines TRBV4-2 with TRBJ2-1, with TRBD1 identical over 9 bases. Germline values: CDR1 LGHNA, CDR2 YNFKEQ. The length of the CDR3 is 16 residues. With 8 bases clipped from V and 4 bases from J, the junction kept 12 bases outside the gene matches. CDR3: CASSPRWTGAYNEQFF. The DNA for the CDR3 is TGTGCCAGCTCACCGAGATGGACAGGGGCGTACAATGAGCAGTTCTTC.

The chain has TRBV4-1 and TRBJ1-1; TRBD1 agrees at 7 bases. CDR1 is MGHRA and CDR2 is YSYEKL in the germline V gene. This CDR3 spans 15 amino acids. Unmatched junction bases numbered 13, after V lost 1 base and J lost 11 bases. The CDR3 coding sequence is TGCGCCAGCAGCCAAGCTGACAGGGCTTGGGACATGGCTTTCTTT. Translated: CASSQADRAWDMAFF.

The chain recombines TRBV9 with TRBJ1-2, with 7 bases fitting TRBD1. V shed 2 bases and J 3 bases; nucleotides not matched to a gene: 7. This CDR3 contains 15 residues. Germline V CDR1 and CDR2: SGDLS, YYNGEE. The CDR3 nucleotides are TGTGCCAGCAGCGTGACAGGGAAATCGGACTATGGCTACACCTTC. Protein product: CASSVTGKSDYGYTF.

The chain has TRBV2 and TRBJ2-5; 8 bases map to TRBD2. Trimming cost V 6 bases and J 5 bases; bases outside gene matches: 17. This CDR3 has 17 amino acids. The germline V gene has CDR1 SNHLY and CDR2 FYNNEI. The CDR3 coding sequence is TGTGCCAGCAGACCACACCTACCTCTAGCGGGCGGGGAGACCCAGTACTTC. Translated, it gives CASRPHLPLAGGETQYF.

This clonotype was seen only once. The chain is built from TRBV7-2 and TRBJ2-3; D gene unclear. Germline V gene sequence: CDR1 SGHTA, CDR2 FQGNSA. The CDR3 sequence is 14 residues long. V lost 4 bases and J lost 6, with 14 bases in between. The CDR3 sequence is CASSSPDSYDTQYF. CDR3 sequence (DNA): TGTGCCAGCAGCTCCCCCGACTCGTACGATACGCAGTATTTT.

A few counts support this clonotype. The chain has TRBV6-5 and TRBJ2-5; D may be TRBD1 or TRBD2 (6 bases each). The CDR3 runs 14 residues. V was clipped by 3 bases and J by 5 bases, with 13 bases between them. Germline V gives CDR1 MNHEY, CDR2 SVGAGI. The CDR3 DNA reads TGTGCCAGCAGTTATGGGGGGCGCCCCGAGACCCAGTACTTC. Translated, it gives CASSYGGRPETQYF.

In DNA, the CDR3 is TGTGCCAGCAGTTACTCCCCCGGGCAGGGGGACTATGGCTACACCTTC. Protein: CASSYSPGQGDYGYTF. The chain joins TRBV6-5 to TRBJ1-2; TRBD1 matches 7 bases. The CDR3 spans 16 residues. V was clipped by 0 bases and J by 3 bases; unmatched bases: 7. Germline V gives CDR1 MNHEY, CDR2 SVGAGI.

This clonotype was counted a few times. CDR3 in amino acids: CASSVYSSSRNNEQFF. The CDR3 nucleotides read TGTGCCAGCAGCGTATATAGCAGTTCAAGAAACAATGAGCAGTTCTTC. The chain couples TRBV9 to TRBJ2-1; D unclear. Trimming shortened V by 1 base and J by 5 bases, and 16 bases separated the two germline ends. The CDR3 runs to 16 residues. Germline V CDR1 and CDR2: SGDLS, YYNGEE.

This clonotype has just a few counts. The V call is TRBV10-3, the J call TRBJ1-1; TRBD1 aligns across 11 bases. The CDR3 has 16 amino acids. The germline V gene encodes CDR1 ENHRY and CDR2 SYGVKD. The trim removed 3 bases at V and 6 bases at J, leaving 9 bases unmatched. In nucleotides, the CDR3 is TGTGCCATCAGTGACCGGGACAGGGGGAAGGAACCTGAAGCTTTCTTT. Translating it yields CAISDRDRGKEPEAFF.

There are a few counts of this clonotype. V usage is TRBV5-6 and J usage is TRBJ1-2; D gene ambiguous. CDR1 SGHDT and CDR2 YYEEEE come from the germline V gene. V shed 2 bases and J shed 4 bases, with 9 bases lying between them. The CDR3 contains 13 residues. DNA of the CDR3: TGTGCCAGCAGCTTCCCCCCCAGCTATGGCTACACCTTC. Amino acids: CASSFPPSYGYTF.

This chain uses TRBV5-1 with TRBJ1-1; the D gene is possibly TRBD1 (5 bases). The CDR3 loop spans 15 amino acids. V was shortened by 3 bases and J by 4 bases, with 16 bases between the two germline ends. Germline V gene lookup returns CDR1 SGHRS and CDR2 YFSETQ. The CDR3 is CASSSYFGGSTEAFF. In DNA form, the CDR3 reads TGCGCCAGCAGCTCATATTTCGGGGGGAGCACTGAAGCTTTCTTT.

This rearrangement joins TRBV5-1 to TRBJ2-6; 8 bases line up with TRBD1. V lost 6 bases to trimming and J lost 4 bases; unmatched junction nucleotides: 6. Germline CDR1 and CDR2: SGHRS and YFSETQ. The CDR3 is 15 amino acids. The CDR3 region is CASNLDRAGANVLTF. The CDR3 DNA is TGCGCCAGCAACCTGGACAGGGCCGGGGCCAACGTCCTGACTTTC.

The V call is TRBV20-1, the J call TRBJ2-5; 8 bases are shared with TRBD2. The CDR3 spans 18 residues. The junction had 13 bases not matched to a gene; V was cut back by 0 bases and J by 1 base. Per germline, CDR1 DFQATT and CDR2 SNEGSKA (reference sequence). The chain's CDR3 is CSARDQLRAGAVQETQYF. The CDR3 region has the DNA TGCAGTGCTAGAGATCAGTTGCGAGCGGGGGCAGTCCAAGAGACCCAGTACTTC.

In regard to this clonotype: This may be a read error, as it is one base from a much larger clone. This chain links TRBV29-1 with TRBJ1-1; no clear D gene. Between the trimmed V and J ends, which lost 3 bases and 0 bases, there was a span of 8 bases. CDR1 SQVTM and CDR2 ANQGSEA come from the germline V gene. This CDR3 is 13 amino acids long. The CDR3 region has the DNA TGCAGCGTTGACGGACGGATGAACACTGAAGCTTTCTTT. This encodes CSVDGRMNTEAFF.

Only a few counts were recorded for this clonotype. The rearrangement uses TRBV5-1 and TRBJ1-5; D gene ambiguous. This CDR3 is 16 amino acids long. Trimming removed 0 bases at V and 3 bases at J, with 13 bases between. CDR1 and CDR2 (germline): SGHRS, YFSETQ. The CDR3 bases are TGCGCCAGCAGCTTGGGTATCGGCGGAGACAATCAGCCCCAGCATTTT. Encoded protein: CASSLGIGGDNQPQHF.

This clonotype turned up a few times. The chain carries TRBV7-9 and TRBJ1-2; D is possibly TRBD1 (6 bases). V was clipped by 1 base and J by 6 bases, with 21 bases between them. Germline CDR1 SEHNR, CDR2 FQNEAQ (reference sequence). The CDR3 covers 17 residues. CDR3 sequence reads: CASSLDLSGTFRDGYTF. The CDR3 coding sequence is TGTGCCAGCAGCTTAGATCTATCCGGGACATTTCGAGATGGCTACACCTTC.

V gene TRBV29-1 combines with J gene TRBJ2-7; D is undetermined. V dropped 4 bases and J dropped 4 bases, with 14 bases sitting between them. The CDR3 has 13 residues. Germline-derived CDR1 and CDR2 are SQVTM and ANQGSEA. The CDR3 loop is CSVAPSPRYEQYF. The CDR3 DNA follows: TGCAGCGTTGCTCCTAGTCCCAGATACGAGCAGTACTTC.

The chain joins TRBV7-2 to TRBJ2-4, with 13 bases fitting TRBD2. TRBJ2-5 matches the DNA end more closely, so the J call is doubtful. Germline loops: CDR1 SGHTA, CDR2 FQGNSA. This CDR3 comprises 13 residues. The CDR3 DNA sequence: TGTGCCAGCAGGACTAGCGGGGGGGAGACCCAGTACTTC. Its protein product is CASRTSGGETQYF.

The chain couples TRBV14 to TRBJ1-2; D might be TRBD1 (5 bases). The V end lost 5 bases, the J end lost 2 bases, and 15 bases lay between the germline ends. CDR1 and CDR2 (germline): SGHDN, FVKESK. The CDR3 runs 15 residues. The chain's CDR3 is CASSSYVGQNYGYTF. In nucleotides, the CDR3 is TGTGCCAGCAGCTCATATGTGGGGCAGAACTATGGCTACACCTTC.

This chain joins TRBV7-9 and TRBJ1-2; TRBD1 matches at 9 bases. CDR1 SEHNR and CDR2 FQNEAQ come from the germline V gene (reference sequence). The junction had 5 bases not matched to a gene; V was cut back by 5 bases and J by 1 base. There are 15 residues in the CDR3. In DNA, the CDR3 is TGTGCCAGCAGCGAGGGACAGGGTTTTAACTATGGCTACACCTTC. Amino acids: CASSEGQGFNYGYTF.

Of note for this clonotype: This CDR3 is missing its conserved last phenylalanine or tryptophan, likely due to a read error. This CDR3 reads CSVELISSDGYTL. CDR3 in DNA: TGCAGCGTTGAATTAATATCGTCTGATGGCTACACCTTA. This sequence joins TRBV29-1 and TRBJ1-2; D remains ambiguous. CDR1 and CDR2 (germline): SQVTM, ANQGSEA. Between the trimmed V and J ends, which lost 2 bases and 6 bases, there was a span of 13 bases. The CDR3 length is 13 residues.

The table lists this clonotype with many counts. The chain is built from TRBV5-1 and TRBJ2-5; TRBD1 aligns across 7 bases. The CDR3 length is 14 residues. The V segment lost 4 bases and the J segment 3 bases; nucleotides outside the gene matches: 6. CDR1 and CDR2 from the germline V gene are SGHRS and YFSETQ. CDR3 in amino acids: CASSPGTAKETQYF. The CDR3 DNA is TGCGCCAGCAGCCCCGGGACAGCCAAAGAGACCCAGTACTTC.

The chain is built from TRBV27 and TRBJ2-1; 10 bases fit TRBD2. The CDR3 covers 15 residues. Germline V CDR1 and CDR2: MNHEY, SMNVEV (reference sequence). V was pared by 5 bases and J by 4 bases, with 5 bases of the junction left unmatched. DNA for the CDR3: TGTGCCAGCAGTCAGGGACTAGCGTATTACAATGAGCAGTTCTTC. Its protein product is CASSQGLAYYNEQFF.

The chain joins TRBV5-1 to TRBJ1-1, with D maybe TRBD1 (5 bases). Germline loops: CDR1 SGHRS, CDR2 YFSETQ. The ends were cut back, 4 bases at V and 4 bases at J, with 23 bases in the middle. This CDR3 is 17 amino acids long. The CDR3 loop is CASSPGAAGPYVTEAFF. In nucleotides, the CDR3 is TGCGCCAGCAGCCCCGGAGCGGCAGGGCCTTATGTCACTGAAGCTTTCTTT.